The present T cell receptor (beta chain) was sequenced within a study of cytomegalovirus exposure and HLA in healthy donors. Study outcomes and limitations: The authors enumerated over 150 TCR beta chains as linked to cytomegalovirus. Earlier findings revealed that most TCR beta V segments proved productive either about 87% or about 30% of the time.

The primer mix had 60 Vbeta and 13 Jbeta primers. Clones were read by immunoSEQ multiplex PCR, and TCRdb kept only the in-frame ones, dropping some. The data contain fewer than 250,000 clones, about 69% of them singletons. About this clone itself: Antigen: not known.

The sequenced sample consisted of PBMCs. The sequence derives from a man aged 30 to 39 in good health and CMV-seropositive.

CDR3 residues: CAFRLAGGTYNEQFF. The CDR3 DNA is TGTGCCTTCAGACTAGCGGGGGGGACCTACAATGAGCAGTTCTTC. The chain employs TRBV30 and TRBJ2-1; TRBD2 matches at 14 bases. Per germline, CDR1 GTSNPN and CDR2 SVGIG (reference sequence). V lost 7 bases to trimming and J lost 2 bases; unmatched junction nucleotides: 4. The CDR3 is 15 amino acids.